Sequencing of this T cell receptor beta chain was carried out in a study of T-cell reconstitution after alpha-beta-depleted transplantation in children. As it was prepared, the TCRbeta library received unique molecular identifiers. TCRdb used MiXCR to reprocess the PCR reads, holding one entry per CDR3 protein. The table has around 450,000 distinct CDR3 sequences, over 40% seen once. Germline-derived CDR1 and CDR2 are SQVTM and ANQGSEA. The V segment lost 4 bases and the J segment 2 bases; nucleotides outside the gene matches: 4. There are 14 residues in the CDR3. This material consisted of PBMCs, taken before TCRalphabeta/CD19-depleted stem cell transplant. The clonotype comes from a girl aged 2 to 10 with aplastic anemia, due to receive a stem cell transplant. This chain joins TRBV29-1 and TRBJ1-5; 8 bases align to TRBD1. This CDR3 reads CSVAGGAGNQPQHF. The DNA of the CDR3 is TGCAGCGTTGCAGGGGGCGCGGGCAATCAGCCCCAGCATTTT. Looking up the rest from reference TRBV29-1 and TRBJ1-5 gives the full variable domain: SAVISQKPSRDICQRGTSLTIQCQVDSQVTMMFWYRQQPGQSLTLIATANQGSEATYESGFVIDKFPISRPNLTFSTLTVSNMSPEDSSIYLCSVAGGAGNQPQHFGDGTRLSIL.